This entry is about one TCR beta chain. The antigen is undetermined. One end of the junction is discordant with germline, which a read error may explain. This entry comes from a study of tumor-infiltrating lymphocytes in primary liver carcinoma. Broader study findings: Overlap in tumor-adjacent and tumor-blood pairs fell below that of tumor region pairs.

cDNA specific to TCR beta was made from approximately 0.55 ug of total RNA, with a constant-region primer employed for priming. Nested multiplex PCR, run for three rounds with slightly modified ARM-PCR, yielded TCR beta libraries. With TRBV1-TRBV30 forward primers and a C-beta reverse primer, the first two PCR rounds were run for 10 to 11 cycles each. TCRdb called the multiplex PCR reads again in MiXCR, with one record for every CDR3 protein. The sample has roughly 45,000 distinct CDR3 sequences; around 64% are singletons. The germline V gene has CDR1 SGHAT and CDR2 FQNNGV. The CDR3 totals 16 residues. Co-extracting RNA and DNA was done with about 17-31 mg of unsorted bulk tissue as input. These patients lived with chronic HBV infection and had never been treated. Each tumor was sampled at four poles and its centre.

The TCR was taken from a man aged 40-49 years with primary liver carcinoma and hepatitis B virus infection. Sequencing input: liver tumor tissue from sampling region 5. The subset is: tumor region T5, tumor centre. The chain is built from TRBV11-2 and TRBJ2-2, with 13 bases fitting TRBD2. CDR3 residues: CASSTSGRANTGELLF. The CDR3 DNA sequence: TGTGCCAGCAGCACTAGCGGGAGGGCGAACACCGGGGAGCTGCTCTTT. Looking up the rest from reference TRBV11-2 and TRBJ2-2 gives the full variable domain: EAGVAQSPRYKIIEKRQSVAFWCNPISGHATLYWYQQILGQGPKLLIQFQNNGVVDDSQLPKDRFSAERLKGVDSTLKIQPAKLEDSAVYLCASSTSGRANTGELLFGEGSRLTVL.